One sample yielded the 29 T cell receptor beta chains listed below, sequenced in a study of blood T cell repertoires in COVID-19 (dated by TCRdb to the early 2020s). Library method: the immunoSEQ multiplex PCR assay. TCRdb mirrors the immuneACCESS table, restricted to in-frame sequences. Some clones are absent from its copies; in checked studies, under half trace to an unresolved V gene, and the reason for the others is unknown. The sample table shows about 140,000 clones, and 70% to 90% are seen once. The ten largest account for more than 1.5% of the sample. Sequencing was carried out using peripheral blood. These receptors all stem from a woman aged 60-75 years with acute or convalescent COVID-19.

The chain is built from TRBV6-4 and TRBJ2-1; 12 bases map to TRBD2. J lost 6 bases, V lost 6 bases, and 9 bases had no gene match. Germline values: CDR1 MRHNA, CDR2 SNTAGT. The CDR3 loop spans 16 amino acids. The CDR3 loop reads CASRRLAGGPGNEQFF. The CDR3 DNA is TGTGCCAGCAGGAGGCTAGCGGGGGGGCCGGGCAATGAGCAGTTCTTC.

The rearrangement links TRBV7-8 to TRBJ1-1; possibly TRBD1 for D (5 bases). The CDR3 totals 15 residues. Germline CDR1 and CDR2: SGHVS and FQNEAQ. The germline V and J ends were trimmed by 6 bases and 1 base, with 15 bases remaining between them. The DNA for the CDR3 is TGTGCCAGCAGAAAAAGGGGCACGGCGAACACTGAAGCTTTCTTT. Amino acids: CASRKRGTANTEAFF.

CDR3 in amino acids: CASSLTGGSTGQYF. For the CDR3, the DNA is TGTGCCAGCAGCTTAACGGGGGGGTCTACAGGGCAGTACTTC. V and J are TRBV7-3 and TRBJ2-7, with 7 bases fitting TRBD2. The CDR3 covers 14 residues. Germline loops: CDR1 SGHTA, CDR2 FQGTGA. The V and J ends lost 0 bases and 9 bases, in that order; junction bases with no gene match: 8.

The CDR3: CASSFHLAGLTYEQYF. CDR3 nucleotides: TGTGCCAGCAGTTTCCATCTAGCGGGGCTAACCTACGAGCAGTACTTC. V is TRBV28 and J is TRBJ2-7, with TRBD2 identical over 9 bases. This CDR3 contains 16 residues. Germline CDR1 and CDR2: MDHEN and SYDVKM. The ends lost 3 bases at V and 2 bases at J; junction bases unmatched: 8.

This rearrangement joins TRBV7-2 to TRBJ1-1; no definite D call. The CDR3 is 14 amino acids. V was pared by 1 base and J by 5 bases, with 11 bases between. Germline V CDR1 and CDR2: SGHTA, FQGNSA. The CDR3 DNA reads TGTGCCAGCAGCTTAGAGTCGGGGAGGACTGAAGCTTTCTTT. Encoded protein: CASSLESGRTEAFF.

The rearrangement uses TRBV5-8 and TRBJ1-5, with TRBD1 matching 7 bases. The CDR3 is 15 residues long. V was pared by 4 bases and J by 0 bases, with 4 bases of the junction left unmatched. CDR1 and CDR2 (germline): SGHTS, YDEGEE. The CDR3 region has the DNA TGTGCCAGCAGCCGGACAGGACATAGCAATCAGCCCCAGCATTTT. The encoded protein is CASSRTGHSNQPQHF.

The chain uses TRBV7-8 and TRBJ2-4, with D possibly being TRBD1 (6 bases). V was pared by 5 bases and J by 4 bases, with 12 bases between. The V gene's germline CDR1 is SGHVS and CDR2 FQNEAQ. The CDR3 extends over 14 amino acids. For the CDR3, the DNA is TGTGCCAGCAGCCCACAGGGTGTGAAAAACATTCAGTACTTC. Its translation is CASSPQGVKNIQYF.

The chain joins TRBV7-6 to TRBJ2-3; D unresolved. The CDR3 runs 17 residues. The V gene lost 4 bases and the J gene lost 0 bases, with 17 bases spanning the gap. Germline V gene sequence: CDR1 SGHVS, CDR2 FNYEAQ. The CDR3 DNA sequence: TGTGCCAGCAGCTCGGTACGACGCCCGACTAGCACAGATACGCAGTATTTT. Its protein product is CASSSVRRPTSTDTQYF.

The chain carries TRBV2 and TRBJ2-1, with 11 bases aligning to TRBD2. Germline V gene sequence: CDR1 SNHLY, CDR2 FYNNEI. This CDR3 has 15 residues. V gave up 6 bases and J gave up 4 bases; unmatched junction bases: 5. CDR3 coding DNA: TGTGCCAGCAGGATCCTAGCGGGGGGATACAATGAGCAGTTCTTC. Translated, it gives CASRILAGGYNEQFF.

A few counts support this clone. The rearrangement links TRBV5-1 to TRBJ1-3, with 7 nucleotides matching TRBD1. Germline CDR1 and CDR2: SGHRS and YFSETQ. CDR3 length: 14 amino acids. V dropped 4 bases and J dropped 4; count of bases not matched to a gene: 5. CDR3 amino acids: CASSTGQMGNTIYF. The CDR3 nucleotides read TGCGCCAGCAGCACGGGACAGATGGGAAACACCATATATTTT.

The chain employs TRBV28 and TRBJ1-1, with unresolved D. Per the germline V gene, CDR1 is MDHEN and CDR2 is SYDVKM. Trimming took off 6 bases at V and 4 bases at J, with 12 bases between the two ends. The CDR3 consists of 13 residues. DNA for the CDR3: TGTGCCAGCAGAGCCGGGGTGGGCACTGAAGCTTTCTTT. Residues: CASRAGVGTEAFF.

The chain joins TRBV19 to TRBJ2-7; 12 bases match TRBD1. The CDR3 has 15 residues. V was clipped by 6 bases and J by 6 bases; unmatched bases: 9. CDR1 and CDR2 (germline): LNHDA, SQIVND (reference sequence). The CDR3 DNA reads as TGTGCCAGTAGAACTAGGGGACAGGGGGCGGGCGAGCAGTACTTC. Translation: CASRTRGQGAGEQYF.

The chain is built from TRBV2 and TRBJ2-5, with TRBD1 matching over 8 bases. J was trimmed by 1 base and V by 6 bases; bases with no gene match: 4. Germline CDR1 and CDR2: SNHLY and FYNNEI. There are 14 residues in the CDR3. CDR3 sequence: CASSQTGVQETQYF. CDR3 DNA: TGTGCCAGCAGCCAGACAGGGGTCCAAGAGACCCAGTACTTC.

CDR3 in amino acids: CASSPPGLSSYNEQFF. For the CDR3, the DNA is TGTGCCAGCTCACCACCGGGACTTAGCTCCTACAATGAGCAGTTCTTC. The chain carries TRBV18 and TRBJ2-1, with D possibly being TRBD2 (6 bases). Germline CDR1 reads KGHSH; CDR2 reads LQKENI. V was shortened by 0 bases and J by 0 bases, with 9 bases between the two germline ends. The length of the CDR3 is 16 residues.

The gene calls are TRBV29-1 and TRBJ2-7, with TRBD1 matching over 10 bases. V was clipped by 3 bases and J by 3 bases; unmatched bases: 11. CDR3 length equals 16 residues. The germline V gene has CDR1 SQVTM and CDR2 ANQGSEA. This CDR3 reads CSVDTSSRTGGYEQYF. CDR3 nucleotide sequence: TGCAGCGTTGATACCTCATCTAGGACAGGGGGCTACGAGCAGTACTTC.

J is TRBJ2-1 and V is TRBV18; D might be TRBD1 (6 bases). Germline V CDR1 and CDR2: KGHSH, LQKENI. Trimming stripped 4 bases from V and 3 bases from J, with 13 bases between. CDR3 size: 15 residues. CDR3: CASSLTGSFYNEQFF. As DNA, the CDR3 is TGTGCCAGCTCACTTACAGGGTCCTTCTACAATGAGCAGTTCTTC. The whole variable domain, remainder taken from reference TRBV18 and TRBJ2-1, is NAGVMQNPRHLVRRRGQEARLRCSPMKGHSHVYWYRQLPEEGLKFMVYLQKENIIDESGMPKERFSAEFPKEGPSILRIQQVVRGDSAAYFCASSLTGSFYNEQFFGPGTRLTVL.

The J gene is TRBJ2-3, the V gene TRBV7-8, with 7 bases aligning to TRBD2. The germline V gene has CDR1 SGHVS and CDR2 FQNEAQ. J lost 6 bases, V lost 3 bases, and 6 bases had no gene match. The CDR3 totals 14 residues. The CDR3 loop reads CASSFGGSIDTQYF. The DNA of the CDR3 is TGTGCCAGCAGCTTTGGCGGGAGCATTGATACGCAGTATTTT.

This sequence joins TRBV7-6 and TRBJ1-1; D possibly corresponds to TRBD1 (6 bases). The CDR3 has 14 amino acids. Per the germline V gene, CDR1 is SGHVS and CDR2 is FNYEAQ. V dropped 5 bases and J dropped 1 base, with 11 bases sitting between them. Here the CDR3 reads CASSRTQGNTEAFF. The CDR3 region has the DNA TGTGCCAGCAGCCGAACACAGGGGAACACTGAAGCTTTCTTT. Full variable domain (rest looked up from reference TRBV7-6 and TRBJ1-1): GAGVSQSPRYKVTKRGQDVALRCDPISGHVSLYWYRQALGQGPEFLTYFNYEAQQDKSGLPNDRFSAERPEGSISTLTIQRTEQRDSAMYRCASSRTQGNTEAFFGQGTRLTVV.

Regarding this clone: A read error may account for a junction end that differs from germline. The J gene is TRBJ2-2, the V gene TRBV7-7; D perhaps matches TRBD1 (6 bases). Germline CDR1 is SSHAT and CDR2 is FNYEAQ (reference sequence). This CDR3 comprises 15 residues. CDR3 nucleotide sequence: TGTGCTAGCAGCTTAGGTGGGGGCCGGACCGGGGAGCTGTTTTTT. It translates to CASSLGGGRTGELFF.

The chain joins TRBV7-3 to TRBJ2-3; 7 bases are shared with TRBD2. Unmatched junction bases numbered 13, after V lost 3 bases and J lost 4 bases. Germline V lookup: CDR1 SGHTA, CDR2 FQGTGA. CDR3 length: 17 amino acids. The CDR3 bases are TGTGCCAGCAGCTTGGGCGGGGGAATCACAAATTCAGATACGCAGTATTTT. This translates into CASSLGGGITNSDTQYF.

This chain uses TRBV3-1 (or the pseudogene TRBV3-2) with TRBJ1-1; D gene unclear. Germline V gene sequence: CDR1 LGHDT, CDR2 YNNKEL (reference sequence). V shed 7 bases and J shed 1 base, with 13 bases lying between them. This CDR3 region has 14 residues. The CDR3 loop reads CASTPRLENTEAFF. The CDR3 DNA reads TGTGCCAGCACCCCTCGATTAGAGAACACTGAAGCTTTCTTT.

The CDR3 reads CASSTRNTEAFF. The CDR3 nucleotides are TGCGCCAGCAGCACGAGAAACACTGAAGCTTTCTTT. The chain uses TRBV5-1 and TRBJ1-1, with D unclear. Germline loops: CDR1 SGHRS, CDR2 YFSETQ. The CDR3 has 12 amino acids. Trimming shortened V by 4 bases and J by 2 bases, and 6 bases separated the two germline ends.

This chain joins TRBV5-1 and TRBJ2-1, with 7 bases matching TRBD1. The ends lost 4 bases at V and 8 bases at J; junction bases unmatched: 6. The CDR3 sequence is 13 residues long. The germline CDR1 and CDR2 sequences are SGHRS and YFSETQ. The CDR3 region has the DNA TGCGCCAGCAGCGCCGAAGGGGGCCATGAGCAGTTCTTC. It specifies CASSAEGGHEQFF.

The chain employs TRBV7-9 and TRBJ2-1, with 8 bases fitting TRBD1. V was pared by 5 bases and J by 7 bases, with 10 bases of the junction left unmatched. Per the germline V gene, CDR1 is SEHNR and CDR2 is FQNEAQ (reference sequence). The CDR3 sequence is 15 residues long. The CDR3 loop reads CASSQGQGRGNEQFF. CDR3 bases: TGTGCCAGCAGCCAAGGACAGGGAAGGGGGAATGAGCAGTTCTTC.

This clone showed up just once. The chain recombines TRBV4-2 with TRBJ1-5; 9 bases match TRBD1. With 0 bases clipped from V and 6 bases from J, the junction kept 3 bases outside the gene matches. Germline V gives CDR1 LGHNA, CDR2 YNFKEQ. The CDR3 covers 15 residues. This chain's CDR3 is CASSQEHRGLQPQHF. CDR3 coding DNA: TGTGCCAGCAGCCAAGAACACAGGGGGCTTCAGCCCCAGCATTTT.

The chain recombines TRBV19 with TRBJ1-4; D unclear. The germline gives CDR1 LNHDA, CDR2 SQIVND (reference sequence). V was shortened by 5 bases and J by 5 bases, with 6 bases between the two germline ends. This CDR3 contains 12 residues. CDR3 region: CASSPGNEKLFF. CDR3 nucleotides: TGTGCCAGTAGTCCCGGGAATGAAAAACTGTTTTTT.

The chain combines TRBV28 with TRBJ1-3; D remains unclear. CDR1 and CDR2 from the germline V gene are MDHEN and SYDVKM. The V gene lost 4 bases and the J gene lost 8 bases, with 15 bases spanning the gap. This CDR3 has 14 residues. CDR3 region: CASSSGLAVDTIYF. The DNA for the CDR3 is TGTGCCAGCAGTTCCGGACTCGCTGTGGACACCATATATTTT. Complete variable domain (other parts from reference TRBV28 and TRBJ1-3): DVKVTQSSRYLVKRTGEKVFLECVQDMDHENMFWYRQDPGLGLRLIYFSYDVKMKEKGDIPEGYSVSREKKERFSLILESASTNQTSMYLCASSSGLAVDTIYFGEGSWLTVV.

The gene calls are TRBV29-1 and TRBJ1-1; D uncertain. The CDR3 sequence is 13 residues long. Between the trimmed V and J ends, which lost 4 bases and 4 bases, there was a span of 13 bases. Germline CDR1 is SQVTM and CDR2 is ANQGSEA. The CDR3 region has the DNA TGCAGCGTTGTTTTCGGTCCGGGCACTGAAGCTTTCTTT. Translation gives CSVVFGPGTEAFF.

The genes are TRBV7-9 and TRBJ1-4; possible D gene TRBD1, 6 bases. V lost 5 bases and J 14 bases, leaving 12 bases between the germline ends. Looked up from germline, CDR1 is SEHNR and CDR2 is FQNEAQ (reference sequence). This CDR3 has 11 residues. The DNA for the CDR3 is TGTGCCAGCAGCAACAGGGAAGTGCTGTTTTTT. Protein sequence: CASSNREVLFF.